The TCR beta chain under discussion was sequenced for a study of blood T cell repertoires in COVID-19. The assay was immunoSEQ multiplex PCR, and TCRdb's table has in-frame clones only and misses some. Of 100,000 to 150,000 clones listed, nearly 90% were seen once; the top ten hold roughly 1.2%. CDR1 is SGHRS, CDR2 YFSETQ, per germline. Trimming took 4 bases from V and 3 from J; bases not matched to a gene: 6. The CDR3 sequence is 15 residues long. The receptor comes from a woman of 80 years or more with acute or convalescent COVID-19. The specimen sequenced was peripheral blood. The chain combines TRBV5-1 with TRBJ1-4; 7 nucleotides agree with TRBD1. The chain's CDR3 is CASSPSGQPNEKLFF. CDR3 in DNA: TGCGCCAGCAGCCCCTCGGGACAGCCTAATGAAAAACTGTTTTTT.